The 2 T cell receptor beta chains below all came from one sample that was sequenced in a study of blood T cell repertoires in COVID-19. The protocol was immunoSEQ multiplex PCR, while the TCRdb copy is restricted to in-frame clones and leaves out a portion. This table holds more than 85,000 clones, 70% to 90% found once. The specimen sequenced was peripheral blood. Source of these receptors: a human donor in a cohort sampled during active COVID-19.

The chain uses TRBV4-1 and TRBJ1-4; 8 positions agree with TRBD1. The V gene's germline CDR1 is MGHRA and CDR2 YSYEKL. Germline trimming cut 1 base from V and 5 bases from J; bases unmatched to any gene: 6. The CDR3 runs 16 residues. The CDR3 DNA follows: TGCGCCAGCAGCCAAGCCGCCGGGACAGGAAATGAAAAACTGTTTTTT. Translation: CASSQAAGTGNEKLFF.

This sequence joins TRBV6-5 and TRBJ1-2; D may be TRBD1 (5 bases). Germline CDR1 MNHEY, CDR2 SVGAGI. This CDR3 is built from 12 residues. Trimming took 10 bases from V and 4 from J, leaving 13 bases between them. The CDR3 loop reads CATGGTLYGYTF. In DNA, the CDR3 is TGTGCCACCGGGGGGACTCTCTATGGCTACACCTTC.